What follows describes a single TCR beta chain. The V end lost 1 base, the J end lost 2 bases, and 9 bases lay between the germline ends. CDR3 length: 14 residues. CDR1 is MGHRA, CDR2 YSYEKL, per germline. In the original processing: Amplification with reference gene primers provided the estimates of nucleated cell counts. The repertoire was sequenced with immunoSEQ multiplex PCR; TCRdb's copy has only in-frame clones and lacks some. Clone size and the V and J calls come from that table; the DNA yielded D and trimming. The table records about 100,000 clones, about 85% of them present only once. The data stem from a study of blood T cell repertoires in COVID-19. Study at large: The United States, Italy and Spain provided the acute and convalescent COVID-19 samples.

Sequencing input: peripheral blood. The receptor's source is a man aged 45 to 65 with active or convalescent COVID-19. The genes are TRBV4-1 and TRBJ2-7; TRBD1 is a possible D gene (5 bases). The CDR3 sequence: CASSQGGTTYEQYF. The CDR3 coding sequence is TGCGCCAGCAGCCAAGGGGGCACAACCTACGAGCAGTACTTC.